This T cell receptor (beta chain) is from a study of T-cell memory formation after mild COVID-19 (dated by TCRdb to the early 2020s). With respect to the entire study: TCR sequence clusters from the two donors were found to be largely donor specific. In a couple of donors, T-cell clones that expanded and contracted after mild COVID-19 were tracked by sequencing TCRalpha and TCRbeta repertoires over time. Two young, previously healthy adult volunteers made up the cohort, one male and one female.

Instrument used: Illumina NovaSeq 6000. Using 5'RACE with constant-segment primers, TCRalpha and TCRbeta cDNA libraries were constructed, with sample barcodes and unique molecular identifiers added in the process. RNA was extracted from every sample with Trizol reagent. The libraries were amplified in two PCR steps, and the second step added a second sample barcode and Illumina TruSeq adapters. Sequencing of the libraries was done on an Illumina NovaSeq, producing 2 x 150 bp paired-end reads. The study's own analysis went as follows. With migec v1.2.7, reads were demultiplexed and then collapsed into UMI-guided consensus sequences. Using mixcr v2.1.11, UMI consensuses were aligned to TRA and TRB V and J templates and then assembled into clonotypes. Clonotypes were classified as expanded or contracted when called significant by both edgeR and NoisET, with noise models trained on biological replicates. edgeR calls used a false discovery rate-adjusted p below 0.01 and a log2 fold-change threshold of 1. As an exploratory analysis of dynamics, max-normalized trajectories of the 1000 most abundant clonotypes were examined by PCA with hierarchical clustering. The CD4 or CD8 phenotype of responding clones was assigned using the separately sequenced CD4+ and CD8+ repertoires. The raw public data were reprocessed by TCRdb itself: fastp quality trimming at Q25, MiXCR clonotype calling, in-frame beta chains only. Every CDR3 protein is listed once, alongside the most common genes and DNA of its rows. The V and J calls here are based on TCRdb, not the publication. The table for this sample lists roughly 340,000 distinct CDR3 sequences; 20% to 25% of them were counted only once. The ten largest account for approximately 22% of the sample.

Ficoll-Paque density gradient centrifugation was the method used to isolate PBMCs. The sample holds a few counts of this clonotype. Its antigen target is currently unknown. No base quality information exists; no much larger clone differs at one position. CDR1 and CDR2 (LNHNV, YYDKDF) derive from the germline V gene (reference sequence). The V and J ends are trimmed by 0 bases and 7 bases, leaving 6 bases between them. Reading from cysteine to phenylalanine, the CDR3 counts 13 amino acids. The kept DNA is CDR3 alone, 39 bases in frame from the first base. What the research found in general, with its limitations: Balanced CD4/CD8 phenotypes were observed for clones contracting from day 15 to 85, whereas a bias towards CD4+ was observed for a second wave of clones expanding from day 15 to 37. Only two mild cases were covered by the study, and larger cohorts that include severe cases with pre-infection samples were considered necessary. Some responding clones were found in pre-infection memory, which suggests that pre-existing cross-reactive memory T cells took part in the SARS-CoV-2 response. SARS-CoV-2 specificity of the second-wave clones peaking on day 37 was not confirmed. Contracting CD4+ clones were located mainly in the CM and EM memory subsets, whereas CD8+ clones were found to be enriched in EMRA.

Sequencing was done on a sample of PBMCs or a T cell subset sorted from them (not recorded which). The TCR was taken from a man younger than 30 who had mild COVID-19 (a few samples of this study predate the infection). The sample titles of this study are shuffled in the database, so cell type and time point are left out; the donor was told from shared clones. The sequence joins TRBV15 to TRBJ1-4; a confident D gene designation cannot be given. The sequenced DNA is TGTGCCACCAGCAGAGATATGCTTGAAAAACTGTTTTTT. It encodes CATSRDMLEKLFF.